What follows describes a single TCR beta chain. Its antigen is as yet unknown. Germline V gene lookup returns CDR1 SGHAT and CDR2 FQNNGV. The CDR3 loop spans 15 amino acids. Unmatched junction bases numbered 11, after V lost 7 bases and J lost 6 bases. These data are taken from a study of OX40 agonist ivuxolimab in advanced cancers. The method was immunoSEQ multiplex PCR; TCRdb's version includes in-frame clones alone and lacks a portion of them. The table shows roughly 41,000 clones, with 88% occurring only once. Broader study findings: Several nonresponders also turned out to have low normalized T-cell clonal expansion. CD4+ and CD8+ blood T cells expanded clonally by week 6 at 0.1 to 3.0 mg/kg.

Sequencing used CD4+ or CD8+ T cells sorted from blood, obtained in a trial of the OX40 agonist ivuxolimab. The source is an adult with an advanced solid tumor such as melanoma, head and neck, liver or kidney cancer. This chain links TRBV11-2 with TRBJ2-7, with 11 bases lining up with TRBD2. CDR3 region: CASTREGTSGTEQYF. The CDR3 DNA is TGTGCCAGCACTCGCGAGGGGACTAGCGGTACCGAGCAGTACTTC.